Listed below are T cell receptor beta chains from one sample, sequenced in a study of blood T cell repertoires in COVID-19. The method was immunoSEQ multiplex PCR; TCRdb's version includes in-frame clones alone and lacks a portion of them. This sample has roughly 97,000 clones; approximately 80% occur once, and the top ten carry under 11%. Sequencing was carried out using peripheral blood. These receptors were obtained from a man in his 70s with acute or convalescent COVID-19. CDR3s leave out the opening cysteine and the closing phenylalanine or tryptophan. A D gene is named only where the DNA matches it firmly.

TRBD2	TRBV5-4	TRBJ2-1	ASSTRLAGFGEQF
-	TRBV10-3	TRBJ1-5	AISEEDRRYSNQPQH
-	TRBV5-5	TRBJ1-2	ASSLYRDRSNGYT
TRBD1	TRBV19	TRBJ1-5	ASRLGTGQTYQPQH
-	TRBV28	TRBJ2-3	ASSPSLPSTDTQY
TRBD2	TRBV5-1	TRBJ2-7	ASSLGGGGSYEQY
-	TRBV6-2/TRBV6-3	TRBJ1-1	ASSPGDLNTEAF
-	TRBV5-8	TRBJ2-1	ASSLGWGAYNEQF
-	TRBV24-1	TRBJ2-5	ATSDLQGIQETQY
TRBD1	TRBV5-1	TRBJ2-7	ASSFKGTGSEQY
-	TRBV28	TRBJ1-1	ASSLPPGVNTEAF
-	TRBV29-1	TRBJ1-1	SATGRTEAF
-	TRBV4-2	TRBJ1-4	ASSQVDGANLGKLF
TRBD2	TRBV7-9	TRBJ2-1	ASSLVSGGADEQF
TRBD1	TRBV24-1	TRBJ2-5	ATSDPGTGGLETQY
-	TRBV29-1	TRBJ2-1	SPQTGAYNEQF
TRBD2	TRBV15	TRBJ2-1	ATSSSGGRYNEQF
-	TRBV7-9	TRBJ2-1	ASSLDNNEQF
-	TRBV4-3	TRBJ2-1	ASSQDSRSSYNEQF
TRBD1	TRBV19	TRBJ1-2	ASSTRQGADGYT
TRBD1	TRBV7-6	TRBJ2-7	ASSLEGASPYEQY
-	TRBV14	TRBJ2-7	ASSQVRAYEQY
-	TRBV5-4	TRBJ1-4	ASRGHVNEKLF
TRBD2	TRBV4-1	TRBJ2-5	ASSQVASGGQQETQY
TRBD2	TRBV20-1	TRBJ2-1	SASLPSGSGNEQF
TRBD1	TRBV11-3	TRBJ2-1	ASTLRGQGIRNEQF
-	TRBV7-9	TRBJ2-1	ASSPSSLFYNEQF
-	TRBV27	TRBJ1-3	ASSSGGTSGNTIY
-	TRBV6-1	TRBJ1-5	ASSDGLVNQPQH
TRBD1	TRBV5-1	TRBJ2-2	ASSSRDRGTGELF
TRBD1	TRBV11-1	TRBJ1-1	ASSLALTGGTEAF
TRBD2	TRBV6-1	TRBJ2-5	ASSEGLARETQY
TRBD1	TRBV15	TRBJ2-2	ATSRKTGAVPGELF
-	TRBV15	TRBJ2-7	ATSVSSYEQY
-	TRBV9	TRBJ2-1	ASSVDSPSNEQF
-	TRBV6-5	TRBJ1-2	ASSYGAGAYGYT
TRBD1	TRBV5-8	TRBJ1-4	ASSLAMDRGTNEKLF
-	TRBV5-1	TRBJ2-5	ASSLSNGETQY
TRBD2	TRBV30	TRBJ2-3	AWTSGRALTDTQY
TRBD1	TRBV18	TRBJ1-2	ASSPPGQGISYGYT
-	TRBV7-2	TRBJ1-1	ASSQEQPGHSNTEAF
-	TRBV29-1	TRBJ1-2	SVDGTGLSFYGYT
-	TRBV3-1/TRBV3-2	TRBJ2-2	ASRQGSGTGELF
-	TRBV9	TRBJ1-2	ASSVVSFEGYT
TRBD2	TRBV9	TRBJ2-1	ASSVDSGSYNEQF
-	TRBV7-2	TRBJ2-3	ASSLVVTTNTDTQY
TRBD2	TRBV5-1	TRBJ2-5	ASSMTSGQETQY